The sequence of this T cell receptor beta chain was determined in a study of glioma-infiltrating T cells after dendritic cell vaccination. Turning to this clone: Its target is not known.

The time point here: after dendritic cell vaccination, including at tumor progression/relapse. All glioblastoma patients lacked an isocitrate dehydrogenase mutation. General study results and limits: Complete blood and tumor specimen sets were limited to few patients.

Sequencing used immunoSEQ multiplex PCR; TCRdb keeps in-frame clones, though not all of them. This table holds approximately 60,000 clones, about 89% found once. Germline CDR1 and CDR2: LNHDA and SQIVND (reference sequence). The ends were cut back, 7 bases at V and 6 bases at J, with 15 bases in the middle. The CDR3 covers 13 residues. The chain has TRBV19 and TRBJ1-1; D is ambiguous. This sequence was found in a human donor with glioblastoma. Sequencing used blood, obtained after dendritic cell vaccination. The CDR3 is CASKREKGAEAFF. The DNA for the CDR3 is TGTGCCAGTAAGCGGGAAAAGGGAGCTGAAGCTTTCTTT.